This is a list of T cell receptor beta chains from one sample in a study of early T cells in non-severe SARS-CoV-2 infection. TCRdb ran MiXCR on the 5' RACE reads and lists one entry per CDR3 protein. The repertoire holds 90,000 to 100,000 distinct CDR3 sequences, with about 13% as singletons. The material sequenced was whole blood. The receptors come from an adult who was a healthcare worker with PCR-confirmed SARS-CoV-2 infection or an uninfected control (not recorded which). Both conserved end residues are part of each CDR3. Each record gives: V gene, J gene, clone size, D gene, CDR3 protein, CDR3 DNA. The D gene is left open where the match is weak. Some rows mark clone size as missing; the rest say once, few, many or name a class of expanded clone.

TRBV20-1	TRBJ1-1	many	NA	CSAPAGQGAEAFF	TGCAGTGCCCCAGCCGGCCAGGGCGCTGAAGCTTTCTTT
TRBV29-1	TRBJ1-4	few	TRBD1	CSAATGGREKLFF	TGCAGCGCGGCGACAGGGGGAAGGGAAAAACTGTTTTTT
TRBV5-6	TRBJ2-4	many	TRBD2	CASSWLLAGGPRGIQYF	TGTGCCAGCAGCTGGCTACTAGCGGGGGGACCCAGAGGCATTCAGTACTTC
TRBV25-1	TRBJ2-1	few	TRBD1	CASSESGQGANEQFF	TGTGCCAGCAGTGAATCCGGACAGGGTGCGAATGAGCAGTTCTTC
TRBV19	TRBJ1-5	many	NA	CASISQGDGNQPQHF	TGTGCCAGTATCTCACAGGGTGACGGCAATCAGCCCCAGCATTTT
TRBV10-3	TRBJ1-1	NA	NA	CAISDGRIEAFF	TGTGCCATCAGTGATGGACGGATCGAAGCTTTCTTT
TRBV28	TRBJ2-7	once	TRBD1	CASSSDRVRQYF	TGTGCCAGCAGTTCGGACAGGGTCCGGCAGTACTTC
TRBV28	TRBJ1-5	NA	NA	CASAVNQPQHF	TGTGCCAGTGCAGTCAATCAGCCCCAGCATTTT
TRBV7-2	TRBJ1-5	NA	NA	CASSLVQDQPQHF	TGTGCCAGCAGCTTAGTTCAGGATCAGCCCCAGCATTTT
TRBV5-6	TRBJ2-1	NA	NA	CASSLGAFNEQFF	TGTGCCAGCAGCTTGGGGGCATTCAATGAGCAGTTCTTC
TRBV29-1	TRBJ2-1	many	NA	CSVDDGGYYNEQFF	TGCAGCGTTGATGATGGGGGGTACTACAATGAGCAGTTCTTC
TRBV6-5	TRBJ2-1	many	NA	CASSYSGLVNNEQFF	TGTGCCAGCAGTTACTCGGGACTCGTAAACAATGAGCAGTTCTTC
TRBV20-1	TRBJ1-1	NA	NA	CSAKAANTEAFF	TGCAGTGCCAAAGCTGCGAACACTGAAGCTTTCTTT
TRBV20-1	TRBJ2-3	few	NA	CSARVSPGRGDTQYF	TGCAGTGCTAGAGTCTCCCCGGGCCGCGGGGATACGCAGTATTTT
TRBV18	TRBJ1-4	few	NA	CASSPRAELKLFF	TGTGCCAGCTCACCACGAGCGGAGCTGAAACTGTTTTTT
TRBV20-1	TRBJ2-5	many	NA	CSARLGGRQETQYF	TGCAGTGCAAGGCTGGGGGGCCGTCAAGAGACCCAGTACTTC
TRBV28	TRBJ2-6	many	NA	CASSSPGLSGANVLTF	TGTGCCAGCAGTTCCCCTGGCCTCTCTGGGGCCAACGTCCTGACTTTC
TRBV5-1	TRBJ2-2	many	NA	CASSPRRVGANTGELFF	TGCGCCAGCAGCCCCCGACGTGTGGGGGCGAACACCGGGGAGCTGTTTTTT
TRBV28	TRBJ1-1	few	NA	CASRRGEAFF	TGTGCCAGCAGAAGGGGCGAAGCTTTCTTT
TRBV7-2	TRBJ2-7	few	TRBD1	CASSPTRDRGTYEQYF	TGTGCCAGCAGCCCTACCCGGGACAGGGGTACCTACGAGCAGTACTTC
TRBV29-1	TRBJ2-1	NA	NA	CSVLRGVEQFF	TGCAGCGTTCTTCGGGGAGTGGAGCAGTTCTTC
TRBV5-1	TRBJ1-2	few	NA	CASSLEDGNYGYTF	TGCGCCAGCAGCTTGGAGGACGGGAACTATGGCTACACCTTC
TRBV5-8	TRBJ2-1	few	TRBD1	CASSAPGGQGYNEQFF	TGTGCCAGCAGCGCCCCAGGAGGACAGGGCTACAATGAGCAGTTCTTC
TRBV28	TRBJ2-7	NA	NA	CASSLGQGPYEQYF	TGTGCCAGCAGTTTGGGGCAGGGACCCTACGAGCAGTACTTC
TRBV7-2	TRBJ2-7	few	NA	CASSLDSGSYEQYF	TGTGCCAGCAGCTTAGACTCGGGGTCCTACGAGCAGTACTTC
TRBV7-6	TRBJ1-5	many	NA	CASSLTFSAVRDQPQHF	TGTGCCAGCAGCTTAACTTTCTCGGCGGTACGGGATCAGCCCCAGCATTTT